Below are 22 T cell receptor beta chains sequenced from a single sample in a study of CD8+ T cells in alopecia areata. cDNA prepared by RNA extraction and subsequent reverse transcription served as the template for sequencing. The method was immunoSEQ multiplex PCR; TCRdb's version includes in-frame clones alone and lacks a portion of them. The sample includes 200,000 to 250,000 clones, about three fifths of them seen just once. Treatment of the sample: oral pan-JAK inhibitor, 5-10 mg twice daily. The sequencing here drew on CD4+ T cells sorted from blood, taken at week 4, from a patient treated with tofacitinib. Every receptor here comes from a human donor with alopecia areata.

This chain joins TRBV19 and TRBJ1-6; 8 nucleotides match TRBD1. V shed 6 bases and J 7 bases; nucleotides not matched to a gene: 5. This CDR3 contains 14 residues. Germline values: CDR1 LNHDA, CDR2 SQIVND (reference sequence). The CDR3 reads CASSIRDRNSPLHF. The DNA for the CDR3 is TGTGCCAGTAGCATCCGGGACAGGAATTCACCCCTCCACTTT.

The V call is TRBV2, the J call TRBJ1-1; TRBD1 aligns across 7 bases. This CDR3 comprises 17 residues. Germline V gene sequence: CDR1 SNHLY, CDR2 FYNNEI. V gave up 3 bases and J gave up 0 bases; unmatched junction bases: 10. The CDR3 sequence is CASSEWAGRGMNTEAFF. The CDR3 DNA reads TGTGCCAGCAGTGAGTGGGCGGGCAGGGGGATGAACACTGAAGCTTTCTTT.

V usage is TRBV10-3 and J usage is TRBJ1-6, with D possibly being TRBD1 (6 bases). The CDR3 sequence is 14 residues long. CDR1 is ENHRY and CDR2 is SYGVKD in the germline V gene. The germline V and J ends were trimmed by 10 bases and 5 bases, with 15 bases remaining between them. The CDR3 DNA follows: TGTGCCACAGGACAGAATCTGAATAATTCACCCCTCCACTTT. Protein: CATGQNLNNSPLHF.

Note on this clone: One end of the junction varies from germline; a read error may be responsible. The gene calls are TRBV5-1 and TRBJ2-7; perhaps TRBD1 as D (6 bases). The CDR3 totals 15 residues. Germline loops: CDR1 SGHRS, CDR2 YFSETQ. CDR3 bases: TGCGCCAGCAGCTCTAACGGGGTGGACAGCTCCTCTCTAGACTTC. Amino acid sequence: CASSSNGVDSSSLDF.

This clone was detected once. This CDR3 is CASSVGGTGEEKLFF. The CDR3 DNA sequence: TGTGCCAGCAGCGTAGGAGGGACAGGGGAAGAAAAACTGTTTTTT. The chain combines TRBV9 with TRBJ1-4; 10 bases map to TRBD1. This CDR3 region has 15 residues. After removal of 0 bases from V and 8 bases from J, the junction contained 4 bases not matched to a gene. Germline V gene data show CDR1 as SGDLS and CDR2 as YYNGEE.

V and J are TRBV5-4 and TRBJ2-7, with a weak D call TRBD2 (5 bases). The V gene's germline CDR1 is SGHNT and CDR2 YYREEE (reference sequence). The CDR3 loop spans 15 amino acids. Trimming took 2 bases from V and 7 from J, leaving 19 bases between them. The CDR3: CASSFGSARRGEQYF. In DNA form, the CDR3 reads TGTGCCAGCAGCTTCGGGTCAGCCCGAAGAGGGGAGCAGTACTTC.

The J gene is TRBJ1-5, the V gene TRBV30; D unclear. There are 15 residues in the CDR3. V gave up 3 bases and J gave up 2 bases, with 14 bases separating them. Germline CDR1 GTSNPN, CDR2 SVGIG (reference sequence). CDR3 loop: CAWRAAGSGNQPQHF. The DNA for the CDR3 is TGTGCCTGGAGGGCAGCGGGCAGTGGCAATCAGCCCCAGCATTTT. Combining the CDR3 with reference TRBV30 and TRBJ1-5 gives the whole variable domain SQTIHQWPATLVQPVGSPLSLECTVEGTSNPNLYWYRQAAGRGLQLLFYSVGIGQISSEVPQNLSASRPQDRQFILSSKKLLLSDSGFYLCAWRAAGSGNQPQHFGDGTRLSIL.

The rearrangement uses TRBV4-3 and TRBJ1-6; a weak D match, TRBD1 (6 bases). Trimming shortened V by 0 bases and J by 8 bases, and 14 bases separated the two germline ends. CDR3 size: 16 residues. In germline, CDR1 is LGHNA, CDR2 YSLEER. CDR3 protein: CASSQDPQGIYSPLHF. The DNA for the CDR3 is TGCGCCAGCAGCCAAGATCCCCAGGGGATCTATTCACCCCTCCACTTT.

V usage is TRBV9 and J usage is TRBJ2-3, with 14 bases matching TRBD2. Germline values: CDR1 SGDLS, CDR2 YYNGEE. V lost 3 bases, J lost 7 bases, and 4 bases stayed unmatched. CDR3 size: 15 residues. CDR3 in DNA: TGTGCCAGCAGCGCGACTAGCGGGGGGGCAAATACGCAGTATTTT. It yields the protein CASSATSGGANTQYF.

In this sample, this clone turned up once. Written as DNA, the CDR3 is TGTGCCAGCACGGACAGGGGTTTGGTTCAAGAGACCCAGTACTTC. Its translation is CASTDRGLVQETQYF. V usage is TRBV2 and J usage is TRBJ2-5; 9 bases fit TRBD1. The CDR3 contains 15 residues. Trimming took 7 bases from V and 2 from J; bases not matched to a gene: 8. The germline V gene has CDR1 SNHLY and CDR2 FYNNEI.

The chain uses TRBV4-2 and TRBJ2-1, with 8 bases aligning to TRBD2. From germline, CDR1 is LGHNA and CDR2 YNFKEQ. The CDR3 has 18 residues. V trimming: 4 bases; J trimming: 2 bases; junction bases outside the gene matches: 13. CDR3 DNA sequence: TGTGCCAGCAGCCCCTCAGCCTCAGCGGGGGATGCCTACAATGAGCAGTTCTTC. Protein: CASSPSASAGDAYNEQFF.

The CDR3 sequence is CASWGWDRGRGNQPQHF. In nucleotides, the CDR3 is TGCGCCAGCTGGGGATGGGACAGGGGGCGCGGCAATCAGCCCCAGCATTTT. V and J are TRBV23-1 and TRBJ1-5; 12 bases match TRBD1. TRBV23-1 is identified as an open reading frame with a role that is uncertain. CDR3 length equals 17 residues. The V gene end was trimmed by 8 bases and the J gene end by 2 bases; junction bases not matched to a gene: 10.

The V and J genes are TRBV28 and TRBJ1-2, with TRBD1 as a possible D gene (6 bases). CDR3 length: 15 amino acids. Trimming cost V 6 bases and J 8 bases, with 22 bases left between them. Per the germline V gene, CDR1 is MDHEN and CDR2 is SYDVKM. The chain's CDR3 is CASSGYWGPVLGYTF. In DNA, the CDR3 is TGTGCCAGCAGCGGATACTGGGGGCCAGTACTAGGCTACACCTTC.

The V gene is TRBV25-1, the J gene TRBJ2-2, with D perhaps being TRBD1 or TRBD2 (5 bases each). V lost 6 bases to trimming and J lost 2 bases, with 13 bases between them. The germline V gene has CDR1 MGHDK and CDR2 SYGVNS. The CDR3 is 15 residues long. CDR3 nucleotide sequence: TGTGCCAGCAGCCGGGACCGCCCCAACACCGGGGAGCTGTTTTTT. Encoded protein: CASSRDRPNTGELFF.

On this clone: At one boundary the junction diverges from the germline segment, which might be a read error. The V gene is TRBV10-3, the J gene TRBJ1-1; tentative D call: TRBD1 (5 bases). Per the germline V gene, CDR1 is ENHRY and CDR2 is SYGVKD. This CDR3 has 12 amino acids. In nucleotides, the CDR3 is TGTGCCAGCAGTCCTTTTAGGGGTGAAGCTTTCTTT. This sequence encodes CASSPFRGEAFF.

The chain uses TRBV7-2 and TRBJ2-5; D might be TRBD1 (7 bases). V shed 6 bases and J shed 3 bases, with 14 bases lying between them. CDR1 SGHTA and CDR2 FQGNSA come from the germline V gene. The CDR3 consists of 14 residues. CDR3 nucleotide sequence: TGTGCCAGCAGTCGGCGGGGACAGAAAGAGACCCAGTACTTC. Translating gives CASSRRGQKETQYF.

Worth noting for this clone: The junction differs from germline at one of its ends, possibly a read error. The chain recombines TRBV7-7 with TRBJ1-1, with unresolved D. CDR3 length: 13 amino acids. Germline CDR1 SSHAT, CDR2 FNYEAQ (reference sequence). CDR3 loop: CASSRQLNTEAFF. DNA for the CDR3: TGTGCTAGCAGCCGTCAGTTGAACACTGAAGCTTTCTTT.

The rearrangement joins TRBV30 to TRBJ2-3; D assignment may be TRBD1 or TRBD2 (6 bases each). In germline, CDR1 is GTSNPN, CDR2 SVGIG (reference sequence). Trimming removed 1 base at V and 4 bases at J, with 9 bases between. This CDR3 has 13 amino acids. CDR3 sequence (DNA): TGTGCCTGGAGTGCGGGGGCCGCAGATACGCAGTATTTT. Amino acid sequence: CAWSAGAADTQYF.

V is TRBV4-2 and J is TRBJ2-7; TRBD1 agrees at 9 bases. V gave up 4 bases and J gave up 6 bases; unmatched junction bases: 7. The CDR3 is 14 amino acids. Germline CDR1 and CDR2: LGHNA and YNFKEQ. CDR3 protein: CASSPAGQGSEQYF. The CDR3 nucleotides are TGTGCCAGCAGCCCGGCGGGACAGGGAAGCGAGCAGTACTTC.

This chain links TRBV4-3 with TRBJ1-1; TRBD1 aligns across 7 bases. The CDR3 totals 15 residues. Germline V gene data show CDR1 as LGHNA and CDR2 as YSLEER. The junction had 9 bases not matched to a gene; V was cut back by 0 bases and J by 8 bases. The CDR3 sequence: CASSQEKGARSEAFF. CDR3 coding DNA: TGCGCCAGCAGCCAAGAGAAGGGGGCGCGTTCCGAAGCTTTCTTT.

The V call is TRBV7-2, the J call TRBJ1-1; no clear D. CDR3 size: 14 residues. The germline V and J ends were trimmed by 5 bases and 1 base, with 11 bases remaining between them. CDR1 and CDR2 (germline): SGHTA, FQGNSA. The CDR3, as DNA: TGTGCCAGCAGCCTTGACATGGGGAACACTGAAGCTTTCTTT. It codes for CASSLDMGNTEAFF.

This clone appeared a few times. The rearrangement uses TRBV5-1 and TRBJ2-1, with D uncertain. V was cut by 4 bases and J by 2 bases, with 16 bases left in between. Germline lookup yields CDR1 SGHRS and CDR2 YFSETQ. CDR3 length equals 16 residues. CDR3 in DNA: TGCGCCAGCAGCCCCGGCCTTGACCGACCCTACAATGAGCAGTTCTTC. This gives the protein CASSPGLDRPYNEQFF.